The 25 T cell receptor beta chains below were found in one sample sequenced in a study of cytomegalovirus exposure and HLA in healthy donors. Vbeta (60) and Jbeta (13) primers were used in the PCR. Using immunoSEQ multiplex PCR, the repertoire was profiled, and TCRdb retains in-frame clones only, with some absent. The profile shows under 150,000 clones, 65% to 80% of them singletons. The sample taken for sequencing was PBMCs. These TCRs come from a male donor in good health and CMV-seropositive.

The CDR3 here is CASSTGGGGETQYF. Here the CDR3 DNA reads TGTGCCAGCAGCACGGGAGGGGGGGGAGAGACCCAGTACTTC. The chain is built from TRBV9 and TRBJ2-5; 8 positions agree with TRBD2. The CDR3 is made up of 14 amino acids. V was clipped by 4 bases and J by 4 bases; unmatched bases: 6. CDR1 and CDR2 (germline): SGDLS, YYNGEE.

The genes are TRBV7-2 and TRBJ2-7; TRBD2 matches 10 bases. The V gene end was trimmed by 7 bases and the J gene end by 3 bases; junction bases not matched to a gene: 6. The length of the CDR3 is 14 residues. Germline CDR1 and CDR2: SGHTA and FQGNSA. This chain's CDR3 is CASNPGTSVYEQYF. The CDR3, as DNA: TGTGCCAGCAACCCCGGGACTAGCGTCTACGAGCAGTACTTC.

The rearrangement joins TRBV5-1 to TRBJ1-2; no clear D gene. Germline assignment: CDR1 SGHRS and CDR2 YFSETQ. This CDR3 is built from 15 residues. Trimming took 0 bases from V and 0 from J, leaving 9 bases between them. CDR3 region: CASSLVDIANYGYTF. For the CDR3, the DNA is TGCGCCAGCAGCTTGGTAGACATTGCTAACTATGGCTACACCTTC.

The chain recombines TRBV5-6 with TRBJ1-5, with a weak D call TRBD1 (5 bases). From germline, CDR1 is SGHDT and CDR2 YYEEEE. V was trimmed by 3 bases and J by 6 bases, leaving 16 bases between them. The CDR3 is 15 amino acids. The CDR3 DNA sequence: TGTGCCAGCAGCTCAAGTGGGGCAGCGGGTCAGCCCCAGCATTTT. Translating gives CASSSSGAAGQPQHF.

This clone was observed once. V is TRBV7-2 and J is TRBJ1-2; no clear D. The CDR3 contains 15 residues. The V end was cut by 2 bases, the J end by 7 bases, with 17 bases between. Germline loops: CDR1 SGHTA, CDR2 FQGNSA. CDR3 sequence reads: CASSLSSAGRRGYTF. The DNA for the CDR3 is TGTGCCAGCAGCTTATCTTCGGCAGGCCGGCGTGGCTACACCTTC.

The V and J genes are TRBV28 and TRBJ2-3, with 10 bases aligning to TRBD2. Per the germline V gene, CDR1 is MDHEN and CDR2 is SYDVKM. V gave up 4 bases and J gave up 2 bases; unmatched junction bases: 12. The CDR3 is 18 amino acids. CDR3 amino acids: CASSSGTSAEIPTDTQYF. The CDR3 DNA is TGTGCCAGCAGTTCAGGGACTAGCGCCGAGATTCCCACAGATACGCAGTATTTT.

The chain links TRBV29-1 to TRBJ1-4, with D possibly matching TRBD1 (6 bases). The CDR3 sequence is 13 residues long. Trimming took off 7 bases at V and 3 bases at J, with 12 bases between the two ends. Germline CDR1 and CDR2: SQVTM and ANQGSEA. CDR3 loop: CSAQRGSNEKLFF. In DNA, the CDR3 is TGCAGCGCTCAAAGGGGGTCTAATGAAAAACTGTTTTTT.

This clone was picked up a small number of times. An end of the junction does not agree with germline; a read error may underlie this. The chain carries TRBV7-9 and TRBJ1-4; 9 bases align to TRBD1. The CDR3 contains 14 residues. The germline CDR1 and CDR2 sequences are SEHNR and FQNEAQ (reference sequence). The CDR3 loop reads CSSSSGTGFEKLFF. The CDR3 nucleotides read TGTTCCAGCAGCTCCGGGACAGGGTTTGAAAAACTGTTTTTT.

J is TRBJ1-2 and V is TRBV11-2; no definite D call. This CDR3 comprises 17 residues. The V gene lost 1 base and the J gene lost 6 bases, with 21 bases spanning the gap. From germline, CDR1 is SGHAT and CDR2 FQNNGV. CDR3 DNA: TGTGCCAGCAGCTTAGTGGGCCCCGCACATATGGCTGATGGCTACACCTTC. This encodes CASSLVGPAHMADGYTF.

This chain links TRBV27 with TRBJ2-3; 7 nucleotides match TRBD1. J was trimmed by 5 bases and V by 4 bases; bases with no gene match: 6. Germline loops: CDR1 MNHEY, CDR2 SMNVEV (reference sequence). CDR3 length: 14 amino acids. CDR3 in DNA: TGTGCCAGCAGTTCACAGGGGTCTGGAGATACGCAGTATTTT. Its translation is CASSSQGSGDTQYF.

The chain is built from TRBV14 and TRBJ2-1, with a tentative D call TRBD2 (6 bases). Deletions cut 1 base from V and 2 bases from J, with 9 bases between. This CDR3 has 15 amino acids. The germline V gene has CDR1 SGHDN and CDR2 FVKESK. DNA for the CDR3: TGTGCCAGCAGCCAAGCAACTAGCACCTACAATGAGCAGTTCTTC. Translated, it gives CASSQATSTYNEQFF.

The chain has TRBV28 and TRBJ1-1, with a tentative D call TRBD1 (5 bases). The V gene lost 7 bases and the J gene lost 0 bases, with 9 bases spanning the gap. CDR1 and CDR2 (germline): MDHEN, SYDVKM. CDR3 length: 13 amino acids. The CDR3 spells CASTSTVNTEAFF. The CDR3 nucleotides read TGTGCCAGCACCTCGACAGTGAACACTGAAGCTTTCTTT.

This clone was found once. The chain has TRBV6-5 and TRBJ1-2; the match to TRBD1 covers 12 bases. V trimming: 5 bases; J trimming: 8 bases; junction bases outside the gene matches: 9. The germline V gene encodes CDR1 MNHEY and CDR2 SVGAGI. The CDR3 totals 15 residues. The CDR3 DNA reads as TGTGCCAGCAGTGGGACAGGGGGCTTCCCTTACGGCTACACCTTC. Encoded protein: CASSGTGGFPYGYTF.

The chain uses TRBV19 and TRBJ1-5; D is unclear. The CDR3 totals 16 residues. Trimming removed 1 base at V and 5 bases at J, with 15 bases between. CDR1 LNHDA and CDR2 SQIVND come from the germline V gene (reference sequence). The CDR3 DNA is TGTGCCAGTAGTATAGGTATCGGGTTGGTAGATCAGCCCCAGCATTTT. It yields the protein CASSIGIGLVDQPQHF.

The V gene is TRBV5-1, the J gene TRBJ2-1; 8 bases align to TRBD1. The ends lost 0 bases at V and 7 bases at J; junction bases unmatched: 3. The CDR3 consists of 14 residues. The germline CDR1 and CDR2 sequences are SGHRS and YFSETQ. Written as DNA, the CDR3 is TGCGCCAGCAGCTTGGGACAGGGGTGGAATGAGCAGTTCTTC. Its protein is CASSLGQGWNEQFF. The whole variable domain, remainder taken from reference TRBV5-1 and TRBJ2-1, is KAGVTQTPRYLIKTRGQQVTLSCSPISGHRSVSWYQQTPGQGLQFLFEYFSETQRNKGNFPGRFSGRQFSNSRSEMNVSTLELGDSALYLCASSLGQGWNEQFFGPGTRLTVL.

This clone was seen repeatedly, ten times or more. This chain connects TRBV5-4 to TRBJ2-7; 10 bases match TRBD1. With V trimmed by 4 bases and J by 3 bases, 4 bases remained unmatched. CDR3 size: 14 residues. From germline, CDR1 is SGHNT and CDR2 YYREEE (reference sequence). The CDR3 loop reads CASSHGTGVYEQYF. Written as DNA, the CDR3 is TGTGCCAGCAGCCACGGGACAGGGGTCTACGAGCAGTACTTC.

The V call is TRBV15, the J call TRBJ1-5; no reliable D call. Per germline, CDR1 LNHNV and CDR2 YYDKDF (reference sequence). Trimming left V 1 base short and J 4 bases short, with 5 bases between. The CDR3 is made up of 13 amino acids. For the CDR3, the DNA is TGTGCCACCAGCAGAGGGACTAATCAGCCCCAGCATTTT. It encodes CATSRGTNQPQHF.

The rearrangement uses TRBV20-1 and TRBJ2-5; no clear D gene. With 6 bases removed from V and 4 bases from J, the gap between germline ends came to 9 bases. Germline V gives CDR1 DFQATT, CDR2 SNEGSKA (reference sequence). This CDR3 has 11 amino acids. CDR3 loop: CSAVATETQYF. In nucleotides, the CDR3 is TGCAGTGCGGTAGCAACAGAGACCCAGTACTTC.

The V call is TRBV5-1, the J call TRBJ2-3, with D unclear. V was trimmed by 0 bases and J by 3 bases, leaving 8 bases between them. The germline CDR1 and CDR2 sequences are SGHRS and YFSETQ. The CDR3 is 14 residues long. CDR3 DNA sequence: TGCGCCAGCAGCTTGGCCTCGCGGACAGATACGCAGTATTTT. Translating gives CASSLASRTDTQYF.

This clone was counted between two and nine times. The chain couples TRBV28 to TRBJ2-3; TRBD1 might be the D (6 bases). Trimming removed 7 bases at V and 8 bases at J, with 16 bases between. The CDR3 is made up of 13 amino acids. CDR1 and CDR2 (germline): MDHEN, SYDVKM. The CDR3 protein is CASTQGSEGTQYF. In DNA, the CDR3 is TGTGCCAGCACGCAGGGGAGCGAAGGTACGCAGTATTTT.

This clone was picked up one time. The chain is built from TRBV10-3 and TRBJ1-3; 7 bases map to TRBD1. There are 14 residues in the CDR3. Trimming removed 5 bases from V and 6 bases from J; junction bases left unmatched: 7. Germline V gives CDR1 ENHRY, CDR2 SYGVKD. The CDR3 loop is CAISFQGVENTIYF. The CDR3 nucleotides are TGTGCCATCAGTTTTCAGGGGGTTGAAAACACCATATATTTT.

This clone was observed a single time. The genes are TRBV10-3 and TRBJ1-5; TRBD1 aligns across 7 bases. The CDR3 consists of 14 residues. J gave up 6 bases and V 7 bases, and 9 bases lay outside the gene matches. The germline V gene has CDR1 ENHRY and CDR2 SYGVKD. CDR3 protein: CAIKAGGLGQPQHF. The CDR3 region has the DNA TGTGCCATCAAGGCAGGGGGTTTGGGTCAGCCCCAGCATTTT.

There are a few counts of this clone. J is TRBJ1-2 and V is TRBV25-1; D possibly corresponds to TRBD1 (5 bases). The CDR3 is 15 amino acids. V was shortened by 1 base and J by 4 bases, with 13 bases between the two germline ends. Germline assignment: CDR1 MGHDK and CDR2 SYGVNS. CDR3 in DNA: TGTGCCAGCAGTGAATGGGGGGATCCGGTCTATGGCTACACCTTC. Its translation: CASSEWGDPVYGYTF.

This clone was recorded only once. The rearrangement joins TRBV11-2 to TRBJ1-1; the match to TRBD1 covers 10 bases. This CDR3 is 16 amino acids long. With V trimmed by 1 base and J by 0 bases, 2 bases remained unmatched. Germline values: CDR1 SGHAT, CDR2 FQNNGV. The DNA for the CDR3 is TGTGCCAGCAGCTTAGGGGACAGGGGTTTGAACACTGAAGCTTTCTTT. Residues: CASSLGDRGLNTEAFF.

The gene calls are TRBV6-5 and TRBJ1-2, with TRBD1 identical over 7 bases. Germline-derived CDR1 and CDR2 are MNHEY and SVGAGI. V was pared by 2 bases and J by 6 bases, with 12 bases of the junction left unmatched. This CDR3 region has 16 residues. In DNA form, the CDR3 reads TGTGCCAGCAGTTACACGAATCTCCAGGGGGTCGATGGCTACACCTTC. Protein product: CASSYTNLQGVDGYTF.